The 5 T cell receptor beta chains presented below share a single source sample, sequenced in a study of PD-1 blockade in classical Hodgkin lymphoma. Assay: immunoSEQ multiplex PCR; the TCRdb copy retains only in-frame clones and omits some. The sample includes around 29,000 clones, about 89% of them seen just once. Specified time point: newly diagnosed, previously untreated cHL patient sample. The study purified CD4+ T cells from thawed PBMCs using magnetic negative selection. The sequencing input was CD4+ T cells from blood. The origin of the receptors is a human donor with classical Hodgkin lymphoma.

In its sample, this clone was seen once. This chain connects TRBV14 to TRBJ1-2, with D tentatively TRBD1 (6 bases). CDR1 is SGHDN and CDR2 is FVKESK in the germline V gene. Between the trimmed V and J ends, which lost 0 bases and 7 bases, there was a span of 24 bases. The CDR3 runs 18 residues. The CDR3 region is CASSQDLGPGALSAGYTF. The DNA of the CDR3 is TGTGCCAGCAGCCAAGATCTTGGGCCGGGGGCCCTCAGTGCTGGCTACACCTTC.

The chain uses TRBV11-2 and TRBJ1-4; no clear D gene. V was cut by 2 bases and J by 4 bases, with 8 bases left in between. CDR3 length: 14 amino acids. The germline V gene has CDR1 SGHAT and CDR2 FQNNGV. The CDR3 protein is CASSLQASNEKLFF. The CDR3 DNA sequence: TGTGCCAGCAGCTTACAAGCAAGTAATGAAAAACTGTTTTTT.

The rearrangement links TRBV7-3 to TRBJ2-5; 9 positions match TRBD2. V lost 5 bases and J lost 6; bases outside the gene matches: 7. The CDR3 is 14 residues long. CDR1 is SGHTA and CDR2 is FQGTGA in the germline V gene. CDR3 residues: CASSTRTSEKTQYF. CDR3 in DNA: TGTGCCAGCAGCACAAGGACTAGCGAGAAGACCCAGTACTTC.

J is TRBJ2-5 and V is TRBV19, with D tentatively TRBD1 or TRBD2 (6 bases each). Germline lookup yields CDR1 LNHDA and CDR2 SQIVND (reference sequence). V was cut by 6 bases and J by 5 bases, with 10 bases left in between. This CDR3 has 12 residues. The CDR3 region has the DNA TGTGCCAGTAGCAGGGGACTGGAGACCCAGTACTTC. Its translation: CASSRGLETQYF.

This clone has only one observation. This chain connects TRBV18 to TRBJ2-1; possibly TRBD2 for D (5 bases). The V end lost 4 bases, the J end lost 4 bases, and 14 bases lay between the germline ends. This CDR3 has 15 amino acids. The germline V gene has CDR1 KGHSH and CDR2 LQKENI. This CDR3 reads CASSRGLQEYNEQFF. The CDR3 region has the DNA TGTGCCAGCTCACGAGGACTTCAAGAGTACAATGAGCAGTTCTTC.